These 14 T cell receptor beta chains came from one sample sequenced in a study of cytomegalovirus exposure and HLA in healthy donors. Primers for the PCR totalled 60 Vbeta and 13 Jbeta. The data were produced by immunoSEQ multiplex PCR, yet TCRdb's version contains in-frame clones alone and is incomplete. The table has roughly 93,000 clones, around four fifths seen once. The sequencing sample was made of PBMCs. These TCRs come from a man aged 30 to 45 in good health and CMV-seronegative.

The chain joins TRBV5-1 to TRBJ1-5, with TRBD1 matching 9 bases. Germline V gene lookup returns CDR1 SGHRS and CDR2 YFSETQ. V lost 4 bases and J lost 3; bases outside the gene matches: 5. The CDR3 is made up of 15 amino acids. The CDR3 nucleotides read TGCGCCAGCAGCCCCACAGGGGGCCTCAATCAGCCCCAGCATTTT. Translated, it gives CASSPTGGLNQPQHF.

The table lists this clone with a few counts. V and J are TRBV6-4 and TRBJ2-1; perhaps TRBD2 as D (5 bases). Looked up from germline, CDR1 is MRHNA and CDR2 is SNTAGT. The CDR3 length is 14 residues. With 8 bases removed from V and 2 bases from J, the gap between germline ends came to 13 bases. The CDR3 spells CASGSGGAYNEQFF. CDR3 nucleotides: TGTGCCAGCGGCAGCGGTGGGGCCTACAATGAGCAGTTCTTC.

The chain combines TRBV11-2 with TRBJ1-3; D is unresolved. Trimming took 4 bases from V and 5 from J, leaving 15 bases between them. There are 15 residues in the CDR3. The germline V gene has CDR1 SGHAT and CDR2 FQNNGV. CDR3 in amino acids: CASSSLNRGRNTIYF. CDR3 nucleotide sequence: TGTGCCAGCAGCTCGCTTAACCGCGGGCGAAACACCATATATTTT.

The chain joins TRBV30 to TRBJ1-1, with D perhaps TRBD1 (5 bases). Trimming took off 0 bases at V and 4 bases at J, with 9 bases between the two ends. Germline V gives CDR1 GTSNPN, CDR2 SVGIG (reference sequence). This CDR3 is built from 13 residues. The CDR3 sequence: CAWSVGQGTEAFF. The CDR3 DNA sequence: TGTGCCTGGAGTGTGGGGCAGGGCACTGAAGCTTTCTTT.

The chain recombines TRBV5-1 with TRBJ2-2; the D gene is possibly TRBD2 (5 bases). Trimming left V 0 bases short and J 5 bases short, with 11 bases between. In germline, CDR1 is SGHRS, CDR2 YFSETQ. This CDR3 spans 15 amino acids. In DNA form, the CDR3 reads TGCGCCAGCAGCTTGGCCCTAGCCGAAACCGGGGAGCTGTTTTTT. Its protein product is CASSLALAETGELFF.

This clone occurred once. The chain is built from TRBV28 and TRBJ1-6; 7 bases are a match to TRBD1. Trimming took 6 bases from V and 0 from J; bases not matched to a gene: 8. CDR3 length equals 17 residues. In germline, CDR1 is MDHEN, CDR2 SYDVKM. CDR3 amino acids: CASSTDREGSYNSPLHF. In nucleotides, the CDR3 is TGTGCCAGCAGCACAGACAGGGAAGGCTCCTATAATTCACCCCTCCACTTT.

CDR3 loop: CASSRGQGDYNEQFF. CDR3 nucleotides: TGTGCCAGCAGCCGGGGACAGGGGGACTACAATGAGCAGTTCTTC. The chain joins TRBV5-4 to TRBJ2-1; 11 bases fit TRBD1. CDR1 is SGHNT, CDR2 YYREEE, per germline (reference sequence). Trimming at V came to 4 bases and at J to 3 bases, leaving 3 bases not matched to a gene. This CDR3 comprises 15 residues. Using reference TRBV5-4 and TRBJ2-1 for the parts outside the CDR3, the full variable domain is ETGVTQSPTHLIKTRGQQVTLRCSSQSGHNTVSWYQQALGQGPQFIFQYYREEENGRGNFPPRFSGLQFPNYSSELNVNALELDDSALYLCASSRGQGDYNEQFFGPGTRLTVL.

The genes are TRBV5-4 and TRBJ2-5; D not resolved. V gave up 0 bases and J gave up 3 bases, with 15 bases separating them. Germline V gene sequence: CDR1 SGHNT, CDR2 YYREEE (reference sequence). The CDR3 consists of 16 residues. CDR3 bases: TGTGCCAGCAGCTTGGGGAATATGAGACTTAAAGAGACCCAGTACTTC. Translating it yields CASSLGNMRLKETQYF.

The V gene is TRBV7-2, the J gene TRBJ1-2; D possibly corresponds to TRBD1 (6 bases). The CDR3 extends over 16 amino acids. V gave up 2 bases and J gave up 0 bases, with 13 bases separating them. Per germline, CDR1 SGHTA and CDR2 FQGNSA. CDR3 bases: TGTGCCAGCAGCTTACTCTGGGGACAAGCTAACTATGGCTACACCTTC. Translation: CASSLLWGQANYGYTF.

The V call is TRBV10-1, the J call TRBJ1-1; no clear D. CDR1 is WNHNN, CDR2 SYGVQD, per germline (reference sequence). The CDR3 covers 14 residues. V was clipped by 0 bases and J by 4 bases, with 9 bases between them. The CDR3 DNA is TGCGCCAGCAGTGAGTCGACGGGGTCCACTGAAGCTTTCTTT. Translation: CASSESTGSTEAFF.

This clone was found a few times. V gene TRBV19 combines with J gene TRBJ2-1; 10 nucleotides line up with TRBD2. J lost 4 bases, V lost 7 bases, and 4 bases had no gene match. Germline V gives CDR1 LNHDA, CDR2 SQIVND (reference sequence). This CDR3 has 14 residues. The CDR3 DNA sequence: TGTGCCAGTACTCCACTAGCGGGGTACAATGAGCAGTTCTTC. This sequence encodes CASTPLAGYNEQFF.

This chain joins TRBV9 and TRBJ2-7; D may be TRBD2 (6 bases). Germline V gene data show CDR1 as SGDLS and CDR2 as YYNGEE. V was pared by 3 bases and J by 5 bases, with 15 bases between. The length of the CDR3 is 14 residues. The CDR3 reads CASSAGLTVDEQYF. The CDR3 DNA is TGTGCCAGCAGCGCGGGACTCACAGTTGACGAGCAGTACTTC.

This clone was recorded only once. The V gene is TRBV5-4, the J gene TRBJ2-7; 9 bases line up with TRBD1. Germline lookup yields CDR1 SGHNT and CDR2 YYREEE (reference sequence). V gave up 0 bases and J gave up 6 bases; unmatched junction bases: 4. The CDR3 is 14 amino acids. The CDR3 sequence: CASSLVGQGSEQYF. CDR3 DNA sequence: TGTGCCAGCAGCTTGGTGGGACAGGGATCCGAGCAGTACTTC. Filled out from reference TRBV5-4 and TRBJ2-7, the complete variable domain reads ETGVTQSPTHLIKTRGQQVTLRCSSQSGHNTVSWYQQALGQGPQFIFQYYREEENGRGNFPPRFSGLQFPNYSSELNVNALELDDSALYLCASSLVGQGSEQYFGPGTRLTVT.

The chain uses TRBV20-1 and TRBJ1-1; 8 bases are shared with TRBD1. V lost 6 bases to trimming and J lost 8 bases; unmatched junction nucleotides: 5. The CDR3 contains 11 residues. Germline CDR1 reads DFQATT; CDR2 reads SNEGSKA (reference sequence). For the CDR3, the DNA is TGCAGTGCAGAGGACAGGGAGGAAGCTTTCTTT. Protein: CSAEDREEAFF.